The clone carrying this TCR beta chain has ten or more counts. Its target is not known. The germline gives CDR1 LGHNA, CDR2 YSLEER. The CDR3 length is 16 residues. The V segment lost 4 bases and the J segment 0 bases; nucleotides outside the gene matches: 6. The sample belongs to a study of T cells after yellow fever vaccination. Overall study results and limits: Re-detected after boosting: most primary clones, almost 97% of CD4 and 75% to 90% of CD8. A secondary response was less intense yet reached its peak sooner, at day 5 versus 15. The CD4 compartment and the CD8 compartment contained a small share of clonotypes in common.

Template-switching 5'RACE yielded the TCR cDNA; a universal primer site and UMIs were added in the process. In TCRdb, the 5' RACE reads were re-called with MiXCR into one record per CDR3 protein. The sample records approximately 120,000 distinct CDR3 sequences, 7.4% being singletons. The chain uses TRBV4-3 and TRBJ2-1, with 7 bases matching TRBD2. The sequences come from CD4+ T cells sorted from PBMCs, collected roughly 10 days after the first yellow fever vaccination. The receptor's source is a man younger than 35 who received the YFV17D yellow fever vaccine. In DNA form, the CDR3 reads TGCGCCAGCAGCCGCATATCGGGGGGCTCCTACAATGAGCAGTTCTTC. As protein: CASSRISGGSYNEQFF.